These T cell receptor beta chains were read from a single sample in a study of OX40 agonist ivuxolimab in advanced cancers. Some clones are missing from TCRdb's copy, which holds only in-frame ones; the method was immunoSEQ multiplex PCR. The table lists approximately 80,000 clones, approximately 89% of them singletons. Source: CD4+ or CD8+ T cells sorted from blood, taken in a trial of the OX40 agonist ivuxolimab. The receptors derive from an adult with an advanced solid tumor such as melanoma, head and neck, liver or kidney cancer. Each CDR3 is given with its conserved first and last residue. D genes are given only for firm matches. A row's size may be missing; if present it is once, few, many or a size class.

DNA	CDR3	J	D	V	size
TGTGCTAGCAGCGTATCAATAGGGAATGAGCAGTTCTTC	CASSVSIGNEQFF	TRBJ2-1	-	TRBV7-7	-
TGTGCCAGAACTAGCGGAACCTACACTAGCACAGATACGCAGTATTTT	CARTSGTYTSTDTQYF	TRBJ2-3	TRBD2	TRBV2	-
TGTGCCAGCAGCTCTCAGGGAAGGATTCGCACAGATACGCAGTATTTT	CASSSQGRIRTDTQYF	TRBJ2-3	-	TRBV7-8	-
TGTGCCAGCAGTGAATACTCGAACACTGAAGCTTTCTTT	CASSEYSNTEAFF	TRBJ1-1	-	TRBV2	-
TGTGCCGACTTCTTCGGGACATACGATTCACCCCTCCACTTT	CADFFGTYDSPLHF	TRBJ1-6	-	TRBV6-7	-
TGTGCCAGTTACGGCAGGGGACAGCCGGCAGATACGCAGTATTTT	CASYGRGQPADTQYF	TRBJ2-3	TRBD1	TRBV19	-
TGTGCCAGCAGCTTAGGTAGCGGGAGGGAAAACATTCAGTACTTC	CASSLGSGRENIQYF	TRBJ2-4	TRBD2	TRBV7-9	-
TGTGCCAGCAGCTTACAAACAGGCTATGGCTACACCTTC	CASSLQTGYGYTF	TRBJ1-2	-	TRBV7-9	once
TGTGCCAGCAGGGAAACAGGGTTCTCGAAGTATGGCTACACCTTC	CASRETGFSKYGYTF	TRBJ1-2	-	TRBV2	-
TGTGCCAGCACCCACCTCGGGACCTCAGGGGAGCTGTTTTTT	CASTHLGTSGELFF	TRBJ2-2	-	TRBV28	-
TGTGCCAGCAGTTCCAACAGGGGGCTCAGAACTGAAGCTTTCTTT	CASSSNRGLRTEAFF	TRBJ1-1	TRBD1	TRBV28	-
TGCGCCAGCAGTGAGGGGAGGGGGCGATACACTGAAGCTTTCTTT	CASSEGRGRYTEAFF	TRBJ1-1	TRBD1	TRBV10-1	-
TGTGCCAGCAGTTTAGGTCCAAACAGGGGAAACTATGGCTACACCTTC	CASSLGPNRGNYGYTF	TRBJ1-2	TRBD1	TRBV27	-
TGTGCCAGCAGTTTATTCCAGGGGGCCAATCAGCCCCAGCATTTT	CASSLFQGANQPQHF	TRBJ1-5	TRBD1	TRBV28	-
TGTGCCAGCAGCTTAGATCCGAGCATTCAGTACTTC	CASSLDPSIQYF	TRBJ2-4	-	TRBV7-6	once
TGTGCCAGCAGATGGGGGGGTAATTCACCCCTCCACTTT	CASRWGGNSPLHF	TRBJ1-6	-	TRBV6-5	-
TGTGCCAGCAGCTTAGCCTTGAGAGGGGCTAGGGATTCACCCCTCCACTTT	CASSLALRGARDSPLHF	TRBJ1-6	-	TRBV7-8	-
TGTGCCAGCAGTTTGCTCGACAGAGGGGGCAAGCCCCAGCATTTT	CASSLLDRGGKPQHF	TRBJ1-5	TRBD1	TRBV28	-
TGTGCCAGCAGTTTGAAGCAGGGGCGATTAACCGGGGAGCTGTTTTTT	CASSLKQGRLTGELFF	TRBJ2-2	-	TRBV27	-
TGTGCCAGTAGTATAGATACTAGCGGGACCTCCTACAATGAGCAGTTCTTC	CASSIDTSGTSYNEQFF	TRBJ2-1	TRBD2	TRBV19	-
TGTGCCAGCAGCTTAGAGTCGGCAGGATTGGAGACCCAGTACTTC	CASSLESAGLETQYF	TRBJ2-5	-	TRBV7-2	-
TGTGCCAGCAGCCCAAACAGGTACACTGAAGCTTTCTTT	CASSPNRYTEAFF	TRBJ1-1	-	TRBV7-3	-
TGTGCCAGCAGTTCAGACTCCGGTGGCTATGGCTACACCTTC	CASSSDSGGYGYTF	TRBJ1-2	-	TRBV6-5	-
TGTGCCAGCTCCCCCAATAGGAGGATTGACACTGAAGCTTTCTTT	CASSPNRRIDTEAFF	TRBJ1-1	-	TRBV18	-
TGCGCCAGCAGCCAACTTCATACCCCGGGACAGGGGATGGTCGGTGAGCAGTTCTTC	CASSQLHTPGQGMVGEQFF	TRBJ2-1	TRBD1	TRBV4-1	-
TGTGCCAGCAGTTTATCAGGGGCCCCGCAACCAAACTTT	CASSLSGAPQPNF	TRBJ1-1	-	TRBV28	-
TGTGCCAGCAGCGGGGGACTAGTCGGGTACGAGCAGTACTTC	CASSGGLVGYEQYF	TRBJ2-7	TRBD2	TRBV7-8	-
TGCGCCAGCAAGCCCCCCGAGCGGGGCGCCTACAATGAGCAGTTCTTC	CASKPPERGAYNEQFF	TRBJ2-1	TRBD2	TRBV4-1	-
TGTGCCAGCAGCCCAAGGGGCGCAGGGCTAAGTCCTCCCCCCCTCCACTTT	CASSPRGAGLSPPPLHF	TRBJ1-6	-	TRBV5-4	-
TGTGCCAGCAGCGTACAGGCCAACGGTGGAAACACCATATATTTT	CASSVQANGGNTIYF	TRBJ1-3	-	TRBV9	-
TGTGCCAGCAGCAAAAGAGGGAATCAGCCCCAGCATTTT	CASSKRGNQPQHF	TRBJ1-5	-	TRBV21-1	-
TGTGCCAGTAGTATTCGATCGGGGTATCAGCCCCAGCATTTT	CASSIRSGYQPQHF	TRBJ1-5	-	TRBV19	-
TGTGCCAGCACCCCGGCGAACTATGGCTACACCTTC	CASTPANYGYTF	TRBJ1-2	-	TRBV6-6	-
TGTGCCAGCAGGCACGGGTTGACTAGCGGGACGTACAATGAGCAGTTCTTC	CASRHGLTSGTYNEQFF	TRBJ2-1	TRBD2	TRBV27	-
TGTGCCAGCAGTTCCCCGAGGACAGGGATTCATAGGGACACCATATATTTT	CASSSPRTGIHRDTIYF	TRBJ1-3	TRBD1	TRBV28	-
TGTGCCATCAGAACCTCTAGCGGGAGTTCTCAGTACTTC	CAIRTSSGSSQYF	TRBJ2-7	TRBD2	TRBV10-3	-
TGTGCCAGCAGCTCACAGAGGACAGGGCGAGAGACCCAGTACTTC	CASSSQRTGRETQYF	TRBJ2-5	TRBD1	TRBV7-2	-
TGCGCCAGCAGCGGGGGGACGCCGTACCAAGAGACCCAGTACTTC	CASSGGTPYQETQYF	TRBJ2-5	-	TRBV5-1	-
TGTGCCAGCAGCTTAACGAGGAATCAGCCCCAGCATTTT	CASSLTRNQPQHF	TRBJ1-5	-	TRBV7-3	-
TGTGCCAGCAGACTAGAGCACACAGATACGCAGTATTTT	CASRLEHTDTQYF	TRBJ2-3	-	TRBV28	-
TGTGCCAGCAGCGCGTCCGGGACCCTCCAGAGATATGGCTACACCTTC	CASSASGTLQRYGYTF	TRBJ1-2	-	TRBV5-4	-
TGCGCCAGCAGCCCCAGCGGGGGGGCCTACAATGAGCAGTTCTTC	CASSPSGGAYNEQFF	TRBJ2-1	TRBD2	TRBV5-1	-
TGTGCCAGCAGAATAGGGCAGAGAAACATTCAGTACTTC	CASRIGQRNIQYF	TRBJ2-4	-	TRBV28	-
TGTGCCATCGCAAACAGGGTCGGAACAGATACGCAGTATTTT	CAIANRVGTDTQYF	TRBJ2-3	-	TRBV28	-
TGCAGCGTTGAATCCCGGCAGGACTCTCCAGATACGCAGTATTTT	CSVESRQDSPDTQYF	TRBJ2-3	-	TRBV29-1	-
TGTGCCAGCAGCTCCTTAGGGCGGGGCTACACCTTC	CASSSLGRGYTF	TRBJ1-2	-	TRBV7-2	-